The 28 T cell receptor beta chains in this list originate from one sample, sequenced in a study of PD-L1 blockade in urothelial cancer. Using immunoSEQ multiplex PCR, the repertoire was profiled, and TCRdb retains in-frame clones only, with some absent. The table has around 100,000 clones, around 87% seen once. Time point of the sample: pretreatment peripheral blood. Sequenced material: PBMCs, taken around atezolizumab (anti-PD-L1) treatment. The receptor source for this set is a man in his 60s with urothelial cancer.

DNA for the CDR3: TGTGCCAGCAGCTTCTACCTGCGGGGCTGGGAGACCCAGTACTTC. It is translated as CASSFYLRGWETQYF. This chain uses TRBV5-6 with TRBJ2-5, with TRBD2 as a possible D gene (6 bases). Trimming took off 2 bases at V and 5 bases at J, with 16 bases between the two ends. Germline lookup yields CDR1 SGHDT and CDR2 YYEEEE. The CDR3 spans 15 residues.

The V call is TRBV6-5, the J call TRBJ2-3; the match to TRBD1 covers 7 bases. The germline gives CDR1 MNHEY, CDR2 SVGAGI. V shed 3 bases, J shed 1 base, and the junction held 7 bases outside the gene matches. The CDR3 covers 16 residues. The CDR3 spells CASSYRRDSGTDTQYF. In DNA form, the CDR3 reads TGTGCCAGCAGTTATCGCCGGGACAGTGGCACAGATACGCAGTATTTT.

This clone was found a few times. CDR3 in DNA: TGTGCCAGCGCCCCAAGGACAGGGCAGAGCTCTGGGGCCAACGTCCTGACTTTC. Residues: CASAPRTGQSSGANVLTF. The V gene is TRBV5-6, the J gene TRBJ2-6, with TRBD1 identical over 8 bases. Germline V gene lookup returns CDR1 SGHDT and CDR2 YYEEEE. Trimming at V came to 7 bases and at J to 0 bases, leaving 12 bases not matched to a gene. The CDR3 is 18 amino acids.

The chain employs TRBV9 and TRBJ2-3; 7 bases are shared with TRBD2. Germline values: CDR1 SGDLS, CDR2 YYNGEE. V lost 4 bases and J lost 0; bases outside the gene matches: 11. CDR3 size: 17 residues. CDR3 DNA: TGTGCCAGCAGCCCCGTTGGGGGACTACCTAGCACAGATACGCAGTATTTT. Its protein is CASSPVGGLPSTDTQYF. The entire variable domain, with the rest obtained from reference TRBV9 and TRBJ2-3, is as follows: DSGVTQTPKHLITATGQRVTLRCSPRSGDLSVYWYQQSLDQGLQFLIQYYNGEERAKGNILERFSAQQFPDLHSELNLSSLELGDSALYFCASSPVGGLPSTDTQYFGPGTRLTVL.

The CDR3 sequence is CASSGGTVYEQYF. The CDR3 region has the DNA TGTGCCAGCAGCGGGGGCACAGTGTACGAGCAGTACTTC. The chain uses TRBV7-9 and TRBJ2-7; the D gene is possibly TRBD1 (6 bases). Germline values: CDR1 SEHNR, CDR2 FQNEAQ (reference sequence). Deletions cut 5 bases from V and 4 bases from J, with 12 bases between. The CDR3 has 13 residues.

This clone was seen a few times. The chain joins TRBV7-9 to TRBJ2-3, with TRBD2 matching 13 bases. Looked up from germline, CDR1 is SEHNR and CDR2 is FQNEAQ (reference sequence). With 5 bases clipped from V and 4 bases from J, the junction kept 6 bases outside the gene matches. The CDR3 is 16 amino acids. This CDR3 reads CASSPGTSGMADTQYF. CDR3 nucleotide sequence: TGTGCCAGCAGCCCCGGGACTAGCGGGATGGCAGATACGCAGTATTTT.

This rearrangement joins TRBV7-9 to TRBJ2-1, with 7 bases fitting TRBD2. This CDR3 has 15 residues. Per germline, CDR1 SEHNR and CDR2 FQNEAQ (reference sequence). Trimming at V came to 6 bases and at J to 9 bases, leaving 14 bases not matched to a gene. CDR3 sequence: CASRGPGGRVAEQFF. CDR3 sequence (DNA): TGTGCCAGCAGGGGACCTGGCGGGAGAGTAGCTGAGCAGTTCTTC.

The CDR3 sequence: CASTLRDRVYEQYF. In DNA form, the CDR3 reads TGTGCCAGCACCCTACGGGACAGGGTCTACGAGCAGTACTTC. The genes are TRBV7-9 and TRBJ2-7, with TRBD1 matching over 9 bases. The V gene end was trimmed by 7 bases and the J gene end by 3 bases; junction bases not matched to a gene: 7. The CDR3 loop spans 14 amino acids. Germline V gives CDR1 SEHNR, CDR2 FQNEAQ (reference sequence). Supplemented by reference TRBV7-9 and TRBJ2-7, the full variable domain reads DTGVSQNPRHKITKRGQNVTFRCDPISEHNRLYWYRQTLGQGPEFLTYFQNEAQLEKSRLLSDRFSAERPKGSFSTLEIQRTEQGDSAMYLCASTLRDRVYEQYFGPGTRLTVT.

This rearrangement joins TRBV14 to TRBJ2-7, with unresolved D. The germline gives CDR1 SGHDN, CDR2 FVKESK. V lost 0 bases to trimming and J lost 3 bases, with 6 bases between them. The length of the CDR3 is 13 residues. Written as DNA, the CDR3 is TGTGCCAGCAGCCAAGAAGCCATCTACGAGCAGTACTTC. Its protein product is CASSQEAIYEQYF.

The chain combines TRBV5-1 with TRBJ2-7; TRBD1 is a possible D gene (6 bases). Per the germline V gene, CDR1 is SGHRS and CDR2 is YFSETQ. V lost 5 bases, J lost 5 bases, and 11 bases lay in between. This CDR3 spans 12 amino acids. CDR3 loop: CASRDGQNEQYF. CDR3 nucleotide sequence: TGCGCCAGCAGGGACGGACAGAACGAGCAGTACTTC.

This clone was detected once. J is TRBJ2-7 and V is TRBV7-2; TRBD1 matches at 8 bases. Trimming at V came to 5 bases and at J to 3 bases, leaving 9 bases not matched to a gene. The CDR3 totals 15 residues. Germline CDR1 is SGHTA and CDR2 is FQGNSA. The CDR3 DNA reads as TGTGCCAGCAGCCGACGGACAGGGCAGGACTACGAGCAGTACTTC. This gives the protein CASSRRTGQDYEQYF.

This chain links TRBV18 with TRBJ2-3; the D is unclear. This CDR3 is 15 amino acids long. The germline V gene has CDR1 KGHSH and CDR2 LQKENI. Trimming shortened V by 0 bases and J by 1 base, and 8 bases separated the two germline ends. Here the CDR3 reads CASSPPAVGTDTQYF. The CDR3 coding sequence is TGTGCCAGCTCACCACCGGCGGTCGGCACAGATACGCAGTATTTT.

V is TRBV18 and J is TRBJ2-7; 9 bases map to TRBD1. With 4 bases clipped from V and 5 bases from J, the junction kept 18 bases outside the gene matches. Germline loops: CDR1 KGHSH, CDR2 LQKENI. The CDR3 consists of 18 residues. CDR3 loop: CASSHYAPGQGGSDEQYF. The DNA of the CDR3 is TGTGCCAGCTCACACTACGCACCGGGACAGGGAGGTTCGGACGAGCAGTACTTC.

The chain couples TRBV15 to TRBJ2-7; 12 positions agree with TRBD1. Trimming cost V 1 base and J 6 bases; bases outside gene matches: 4. CDR1 is LNHNV and CDR2 is YYDKDF in the germline V gene (reference sequence). This CDR3 has 15 residues. Written as DNA, the CDR3 is TGTGCCACCAGCAGAGTCGGGACAGGGGGCGGCGAGCAGTACTTC. Translating gives CATSRVGTGGGEQYF.

CDR3 amino acids: CASSITTGANVLTF. The CDR3 DNA follows: TGCGCCAGCAGCATCACTACTGGGGCCAACGTCCTGACTTTC. The genes are TRBV5-1 and TRBJ2-6; D is ambiguous. This CDR3 comprises 14 residues. V lost 4 bases, J lost 2 bases, and 7 bases lay in between. CDR1 SGHRS and CDR2 YFSETQ come from the germline V gene.

This CDR3 is CASSPSGAYNEQFF. CDR3 DNA sequence: TGCGCCAGCAGCCCGAGCGGGGCGTACAATGAGCAGTTCTTC. The gene calls are TRBV5-1 and TRBJ2-1, with 7 bases that match TRBD2. After removal of 4 bases from V and 4 bases from J, the junction contained 5 bases not matched to a gene. Germline CDR1 SGHRS, CDR2 YFSETQ. The CDR3 sequence is 14 residues long.

The chain carries TRBV10-3 and TRBJ2-3, with D possibly matching TRBD1 (5 bases). The CDR3 loop spans 11 amino acids. Germline V CDR1 and CDR2: ENHRY, SYGVKD. The V end lost 4 bases, the J end lost 9 bases, and 8 bases lay between the germline ends. In nucleotides, the CDR3 is TGTGCCATCAGTGCAGGGAACACGCAGTATTTT. This gives the protein CAISAGNTQYF.

The V gene is TRBV5-1, the J gene TRBJ2-2; TRBD1 aligns across 9 bases. The trim removed 4 bases at V and 0 bases at J, leaving 4 bases unmatched. CDR1 and CDR2 (germline): SGHRS, YFSETQ. The CDR3 extends over 16 amino acids. The DNA of the CDR3 is TGCGCCAGCAGCCCCTGGGACAGGGCGAACACCGGGGAGCTGTTTTTT. Its translation: CASSPWDRANTGELFF.

The V call is TRBV30, the J call TRBJ2-7; TRBD2 matches 15 bases. This CDR3 is built from 13 residues. Germline assignment: CDR1 GTSNPN and CDR2 SVGIG (reference sequence). Losses at the gene ends were 1 base for V and 9 bases for J; bases not matched to a gene: 1. As DNA, the CDR3 is TGTGCCTGGAGTGCGGGACTAGCGGGAGGGCAGTACTTC. Its translation: CAWSAGLAGGQYF.

The chain has TRBV27 and TRBJ2-2; a possible D gene is TRBD2 (6 bases). CDR1 MNHEY and CDR2 SMNVEV come from the germline V gene (reference sequence). V was pared by 2 bases and J by 4 bases, with 17 bases between. CDR3 length: 17 amino acids. The CDR3 spells CASSLDGWGDTTGELFF. The CDR3 DNA reads TGTGCCAGCAGTTTAGATGGTTGGGGGGATACCACCGGGGAGCTGTTTTTT.

The genes are TRBV9 and TRBJ1-5; no clear D gene. V lost 0 bases and J lost 6, with 10 bases in between. The CDR3 totals 14 residues. Germline V gene lookup returns CDR1 SGDLS and CDR2 YYNGEE. The CDR3 DNA sequence: TGTGCCAGCAGCGTAGATGCAGAGGGTCAGCCCCAGCATTTT. Its protein is CASSVDAEGQPQHF.

In its sample, this clone was seen once. V gene TRBV14 combines with J gene TRBJ1-4; D not certain. V lost 3 bases and J 4 bases, leaving 9 bases between the germline ends. The CDR3 contains 14 residues. The germline V gene encodes CDR1 SGHDN and CDR2 FVKESK. In DNA, the CDR3 is TGTGCCAGCAGCCAGAACACACATAATGAAAAACTGTTTTTT. It encodes CASSQNTHNEKLFF.

Here the CDR3 DNA reads TGTGCCAGCAGTTACTCGAGCGGGGCCCAGTGGGGCTACACCTTC. It translates to CASSYSSGAQWGYTF. The chain links TRBV6-5 to TRBJ1-2, with D tentatively TRBD1 (5 bases). Deletions cut 0 bases from V and 8 bases from J, with 16 bases between. Germline CDR1 is MNHEY and CDR2 is SVGAGI. The CDR3 has 15 amino acids.

CDR3: CAWSELAGLLAGELFF. CDR3 nucleotide sequence: TGTGCCTGGAGTGAACTAGCGGGTTTGTTAGCCGGGGAGCTGTTTTTT. J is TRBJ2-2 and V is TRBV30; 9 bases agree with TRBD2. This CDR3 has 16 residues. V lost 1 base, J lost 6 bases, and 9 bases stayed unmatched. Germline V gene data show CDR1 as GTSNPN and CDR2 as SVGIG (reference sequence).

The J gene is TRBJ1-2, the V gene TRBV7-9; no clear D gene. This CDR3 region has 15 residues. Germline CDR1 SEHNR, CDR2 FQNEAQ (reference sequence). The V and J ends lost 3 bases and 0 bases respectively, with 11 bases between them. The CDR3 is CASSLPGVANYGYTF. The CDR3 nucleotides read TGTGCCAGCAGCTTGCCGGGAGTAGCTAACTATGGCTACACCTTC.

The chain links TRBV6-5 to TRBJ2-1; the match to TRBD1 covers 8 bases. The CDR3 runs to 16 residues. Trimming removed 2 bases from V and 6 bases from J; junction bases left unmatched: 9. Germline-derived CDR1 and CDR2 are MNHEY and SVGAGI. The CDR3 region is CASSYQIRGPINEQFF. Here the CDR3 DNA reads TGTGCCAGCAGTTACCAGATCAGGGGGCCGATCAATGAGCAGTTCTTC.

This chain joins TRBV7-9 and TRBJ2-5; 7 nucleotides agree with TRBD1. This CDR3 spans 14 amino acids. Looked up from germline, CDR1 is SEHNR and CDR2 is FQNEAQ (reference sequence). Losses at the gene ends were 1 base for V and 5 bases for J; bases not matched to a gene: 4. The CDR3 region has the DNA TGTGCCAGCAGCTTAGGAGGGGGCGGTGAGACCCAGTACTTC. Translation: CASSLGGGGETQYF.

V and J are TRBV5-1 and TRBJ2-7; no firm D call. The CDR3 is 14 amino acids. V dropped 0 bases and J dropped 5 bases, with 12 bases sitting between them. Germline CDR1 reads SGHRS; CDR2 reads YFSETQ. CDR3 nucleotide sequence: TGCGCCAGCAGCTTGGAAGCAGGCCGAGACGAGCAGTACTTC. As protein: CASSLEAGRDEQYF.